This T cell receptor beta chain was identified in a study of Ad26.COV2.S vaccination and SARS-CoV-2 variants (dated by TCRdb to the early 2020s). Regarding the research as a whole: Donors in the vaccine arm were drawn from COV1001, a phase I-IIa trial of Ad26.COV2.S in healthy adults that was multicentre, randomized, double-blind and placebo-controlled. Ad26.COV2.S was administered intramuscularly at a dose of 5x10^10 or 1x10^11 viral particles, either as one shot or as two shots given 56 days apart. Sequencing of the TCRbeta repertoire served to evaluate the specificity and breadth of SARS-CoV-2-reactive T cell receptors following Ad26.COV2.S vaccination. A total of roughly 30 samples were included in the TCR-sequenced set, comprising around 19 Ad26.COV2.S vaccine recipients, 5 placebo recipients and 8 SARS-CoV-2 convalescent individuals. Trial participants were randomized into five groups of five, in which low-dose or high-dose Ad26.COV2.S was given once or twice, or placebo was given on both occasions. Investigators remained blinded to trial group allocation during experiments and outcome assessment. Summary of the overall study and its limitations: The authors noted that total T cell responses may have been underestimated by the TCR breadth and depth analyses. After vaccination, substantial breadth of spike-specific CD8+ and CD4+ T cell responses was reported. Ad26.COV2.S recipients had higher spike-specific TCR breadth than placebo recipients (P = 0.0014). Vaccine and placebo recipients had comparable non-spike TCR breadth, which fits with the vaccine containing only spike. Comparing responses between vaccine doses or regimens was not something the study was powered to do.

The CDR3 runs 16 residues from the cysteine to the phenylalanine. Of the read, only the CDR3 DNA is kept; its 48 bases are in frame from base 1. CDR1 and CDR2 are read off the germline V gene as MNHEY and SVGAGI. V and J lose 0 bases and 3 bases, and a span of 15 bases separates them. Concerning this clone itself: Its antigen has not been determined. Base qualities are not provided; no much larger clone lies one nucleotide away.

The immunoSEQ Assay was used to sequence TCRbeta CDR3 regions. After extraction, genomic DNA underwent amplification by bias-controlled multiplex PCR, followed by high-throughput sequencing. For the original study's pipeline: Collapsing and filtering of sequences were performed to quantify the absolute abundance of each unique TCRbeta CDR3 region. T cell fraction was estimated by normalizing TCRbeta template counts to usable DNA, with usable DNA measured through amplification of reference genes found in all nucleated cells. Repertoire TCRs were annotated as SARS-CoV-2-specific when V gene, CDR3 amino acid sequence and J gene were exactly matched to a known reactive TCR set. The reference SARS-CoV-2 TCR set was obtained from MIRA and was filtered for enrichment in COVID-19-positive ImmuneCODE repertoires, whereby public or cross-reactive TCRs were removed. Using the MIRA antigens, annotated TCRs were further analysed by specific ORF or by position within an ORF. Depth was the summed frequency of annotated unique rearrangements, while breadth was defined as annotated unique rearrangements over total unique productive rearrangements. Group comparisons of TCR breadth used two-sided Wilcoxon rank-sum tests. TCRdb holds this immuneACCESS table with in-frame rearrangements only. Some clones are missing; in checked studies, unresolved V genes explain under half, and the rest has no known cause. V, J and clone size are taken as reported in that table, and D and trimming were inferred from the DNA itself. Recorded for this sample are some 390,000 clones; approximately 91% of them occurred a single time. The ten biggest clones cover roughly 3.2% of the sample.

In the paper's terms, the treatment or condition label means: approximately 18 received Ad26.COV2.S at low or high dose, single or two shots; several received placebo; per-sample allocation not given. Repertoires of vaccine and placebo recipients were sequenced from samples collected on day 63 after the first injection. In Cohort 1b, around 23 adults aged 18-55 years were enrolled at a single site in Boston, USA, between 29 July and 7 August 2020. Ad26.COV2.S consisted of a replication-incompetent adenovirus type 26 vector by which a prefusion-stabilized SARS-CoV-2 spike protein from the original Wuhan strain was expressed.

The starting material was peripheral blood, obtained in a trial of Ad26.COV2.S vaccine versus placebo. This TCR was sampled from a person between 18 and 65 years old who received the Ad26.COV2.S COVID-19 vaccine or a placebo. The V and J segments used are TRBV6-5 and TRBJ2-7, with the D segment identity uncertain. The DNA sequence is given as TGTGCCAGCAGTTACTCGGGCAGGCACAAAAACTACGAGCAGTACTTC. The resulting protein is CASSYSGRHKNYEQYF.